Given below is one T cell receptor beta chain in context. No antigen is known for it. One end of the junction fails to match germline, which may point to a read error. The sample comes from a study of blood T cells in healthy people across ages (dated by TCRdb to the mid-2010s). In the study overall: In model experiments, roughly one uniquely barcoded TCR beta cDNA molecule per two T cells was captured by template switching. The donors were split into four age groups: young (average about 16 years), middle-aged (roughly 40), aged (roughly 60) and long-lived (about 74). The study measured age-related changes in TCR beta repertoire diversity using deep sequencing normalized with unique cDNA molecular identifiers. For two donors (one aged 18 to 29 and one aged 80 or older), the study analyzed two additional independent replicas of 1 million unique cDNA reads from the same blood draw. To avoid experimental bias, donors of different ages were randomly spread across the sequencing lanes. General findings and caveats noted by the study authors: Observed TCR beta diversity per million T cells fell roughly linearly with age, and a significant reduction was already apparent by age roughly 40. Total diversity estimates from one million sequenced T cells were considered lower bounds and underestimates. Compared with the aged group, more naive CD4+ T cells, fewer expanded clones and increased TCR diversity were shown by the long-lived group, suggesting age selection. Conclusive comparison of naive and antigen-experienced compartments was prevented by the profiling of bulk unsorted PBMCs. Because donor CMV infection status was unknown, age-related changes in expanded clonotypes were potentially confounded. The percentage of naive T cells measured by flow cytometry correlated strongly with observed TCR beta diversity.

The roughly 39 donors, aged roughly 6 to 100 years, were systemically healthy Caucasian individuals from Russia. Each donor gave around 9.9 milliliters of peripheral blood, collected into EDTA-treated Vacutainer tubes. Ficoll-Paque density-gradient centrifugation was used to isolate PBMCs, with at least 6 million obtained per sample. Total RNA was extracted from PBMCs with Trizol reagent, with at least 5 micrograms obtained per sample. For every donor, flow cytometry on a PBMC aliquot measured the percentage of naive CD45RAhigh/CD27high T cells. CDR1 and CDR2, per the germline V gene (reference sequence), are LNHDA and SQIVND. There are 13 amino acids in the CDR3, from cysteine to phenylalanine inclusive. Only the CDR3 DNA stays, 39 bases, in frame from base 1. The library was generated by 5' RACE. Sequencing took place on an Illumina HiSeq 2500. The second PCR ran for about 7 to 11 cycles and used a J-beta primer mix along with a sample-barcoded 5' primer. A template-switch 5' adaptor carrying 12 random nucleotides introduced a unique molecular identifier onto each TCR beta cDNA molecule. Each sample yielded at least 3 million CDR3-containing paired-end reads. First-strand cDNA was synthesized from all RNA with the Mint cDNA synthesis kit, primed by a TRBC-specific oligonucleotide. Following uracil-DNA glycosylase treatment, all cDNA underwent a first 18-cycle PCR with the universal primers M1SS and BC2_uni_R. Per the source publication's procedure: For normalization, 1 million high-quality reads were randomly selected from each sample, with every read carrying a distinct molecular identifier. Instead of being binned into consensus sequences, reads with shared molecular identifiers were discarded. MiTCR, with a Q25 quality threshold and the strictest error-elimination algorithm, was used for CDR3 identification, clonotype clustering and error correction. A nonparametric unseen species model using Euler transformation provided a lower-bound estimate of total TCR beta diversity. TCRdb took the public reads, trimmed them with fastp at Q25, ran MiXCR for clone calling and kept in-frame beta chains. Entries that share a CDR3 protein sequence are merged under the most common genes and DNA. None of the V and J calls come from the authors' own analysis; TCRdb made them. For this sample the table gives approximately 700,000 distinct CDR3 sequences, of which roughly 32% were detected only once. Approximately 15% of the sample is in the top ten clones.

The sequence came from a woman aged 80 or over in good health. Donor details come from another sample of the same person, matched by shared clones. What was sequenced was blood. The sequence is built from TRBV19 and TRBJ1-5; no D gene is confidently identified. The nucleotide sequence is TGTGCCAGTAGCATAGAAGTGGGTCAGCCCCAGCATTTT. Protein translation: CASSIEVGQPQHF.